The 2 T cell receptor beta chains given below trace back to one sample, sequenced in a study of CD8 T cells in Susac syndrome. RNA in amounts of roughly 0.5 to 1 ug was reverse transcribed with random hexamers. One entry per CDR3 protein, called by TCRdb with MiXCR from the immunoSEQ multiplex PCR reads. The sample records fewer than 250,000 distinct CDR3 sequences, around nine tenths being singletons. Sequenced input: CD8+ T cells from PBMCs. These receptors originate from a human donor with multiple sclerosis.

The rearrangement uses TRBV4-2 and TRBJ1-2; the D is unclear. This CDR3 region has 17 residues. V was pared by 0 bases and J by 4 bases, with 18 bases between. Germline CDR1 LGHNA, CDR2 YNFKEQ. The CDR3 protein is CASSQDMRRGFPYGYTF. The CDR3 coding sequence is TGTGCCAGCAGCCAAGATATGAGACGAGGGTTCCCCTATGGCTACACCTTC.

The rearrangement joins TRBV7-6 to TRBJ2-5; 10 bases agree with TRBD2. V lost 5 bases and J lost 0; bases outside the gene matches: 9. From germline, CDR1 is SGHVS and CDR2 FNYEAQ. This CDR3 has 17 amino acids. In DNA form, the CDR3 reads TGTGCCAGCAGCCCCGGGCTAGCGGGAGTTTACCAAGAGACCCAGTACTTC. Translating it yields CASSPGLAGVYQETQYF.